These 13 T cell receptor beta chains originate from one sample sequenced in a study of early T cells in non-severe SARS-CoV-2 infection. TCRdb called the 5' RACE reads again in MiXCR, with one record for every CDR3 protein. The data contain roughly 83,000 distinct CDR3 sequences, around 9.3% of them singletons. Material: whole blood, obtained at baseline. Receptor source: an adult who was a healthcare worker with PCR-confirmed SARS-CoV-2 infection or an uninfected control (not recorded which).

This clonotype was detected a few times. V is TRBV12-3 or TRBV12-4 and J is TRBJ2-1; a weak D match, TRBD2 (5 bases). The CDR3 runs 12 residues. V was cut by 6 bases and J by 7 bases, with 10 bases left in between. CDR3 loop: CASSSTGNEQFF. DNA for the CDR3: TGTGCCAGCAGCTCCACGGGGAATGAGCAGTTCTTC.

The table lists this clonotype with a few counts. V gene TRBV29-1 combines with J gene TRBJ2-7; D is ambiguous. CDR1 is SQVTM and CDR2 is ANQGSEA in the germline V gene. The CDR3 runs 12 residues. V was cut by 6 bases and J by 2 bases, with 11 bases left in between. The CDR3 bases are TGCAGCGTGAGGCTCCGGGCCTACGAGCAGTACTTC. It translates to CSVRLRAYEQYF.

The chain employs TRBV30 and TRBJ1-1, with a tentative D call TRBD1 (5 bases). This CDR3 is 12 amino acids long. V was pared by 7 bases and J by 4 bases, with 13 bases between. Germline V gene data show CDR1 as GTSNPN and CDR2 as SVGIG (reference sequence). The CDR3 DNA follows: TGTGCCTTTTGGGACGGGGGCACTGAAGCTTTCTTT. It specifies CAFWDGGTEAFF. The whole variable domain, remainder taken from reference TRBV30 and TRBJ1-1, is SQTIHQWPATLVQPVGSPLSLECTVEGTSNPNLYWYRQAAGRGLQLLFYSVGIGQISSEVPQNLSASRPQDRQFILSSKKLLLSDSGFYLCAFWDGGTEAFFGQGTRLTVV.

The table lists this clonotype with a few counts. The chain is built from TRBV15 and TRBJ2-1; possible D gene TRBD2, 5 bases. The CDR3 length is 20 residues. The germline CDR1 and CDR2 sequences are LNHNV and YYDKDF (reference sequence). The V end was cut by 2 bases, the J end by 2 bases, with 25 bases between. CDR3 bases: TGTGCCACCAGCAGATCAAATGGGCCTGTAGGACTTCACGCCTACAATGAGCAGTTCTTC. This codes for CATSRSNGPVGLHAYNEQFF.

This clonotype was detected many times. The chain's CDR3 is CSVSTTRAANQPQHF. Written as DNA, the CDR3 is TGCAGCGTTTCAACAACCCGAGCCGCCAATCAGCCCCAGCATTTT. This chain joins TRBV29-1 and TRBJ1-5, with D unresolved. The CDR3 runs 15 residues. Deletions cut 5 bases from V and 3 bases from J, with 17 bases between. The V gene's germline CDR1 is SQVTM and CDR2 ANQGSEA. Complete variable domain (other parts from reference TRBV29-1 and TRBJ1-5): SAVISQKPSRDICQRGTSLTIQCQVDSQVTMMFWYRQQPGQSLTLIATANQGSEATYESGFVIDKFPISRPNLTFSTLTVSNMSPEDSSIYLCSVSTTRAANQPQHFGDGTRLSIL.

The chain joins TRBV7-9 to TRBJ2-7; 11 nucleotides match TRBD2. The length of the CDR3 is 17 residues. Germline trimming cut 3 bases from V and 4 bases from J; bases unmatched to any gene: 11. Germline CDR1 reads SEHNR; CDR2 reads FQNEAQ (reference sequence). CDR3 in amino acids: CASSFPSTSGMIYEQYF. Written as DNA, the CDR3 is TGTGCCAGCAGCTTTCCCTCGACTAGCGGGATGATATACGAGCAGTACTTC.

In this sample, this clonotype turned up many times. The J gene is TRBJ2-6, the V gene TRBV29-1; unclear D gene. In germline, CDR1 is SQVTM, CDR2 ANQGSEA. V gave up 0 bases and J gave up 1 base, with 10 bases separating them. The CDR3 contains 16 residues. The CDR3 sequence: CSVEDLDLSGANVLTF. CDR3 DNA sequence: TGCAGCGTTGAAGATCTCGACCTTTCTGGGGCCAACGTCCTGACTTTC.

The sample holds a few counts of this clonotype. The chain employs TRBV11-2 and TRBJ2-7; tentatively, D is TRBD1 (6 bases). Trimming removed 1 base from V and 2 bases from J, with 12 bases in between. CDR1 and CDR2 from the germline V gene are SGHAT and FQNNGV. The CDR3 has 15 amino acids. CDR3 DNA: TGTGCCAGCAGCTTAGTATCTGGGGGCCCCTACGAGCAGTACTTC. It specifies CASSLVSGGPYEQYF.

This clonotype was counted between two and nine times. The chain recombines TRBV6-5 with TRBJ2-1; D unclear. CDR1 is MNHEY, CDR2 SVGAGI, per germline. Deletions cut 8 bases from V and 9 bases from J, with 14 bases between. The CDR3 spans 12 residues. CDR3 sequence: CASGPLRAEQFF. The DNA of the CDR3 is TGTGCCAGCGGCCCCTTAAGAGCTGAGCAGTTCTTC.

This clonotype was observed a handful of times. The chain carries TRBV6-2 or TRBV6-3 and TRBJ2-7, with D uncertain. Trimming removed 4 bases from V and 0 bases from J, with 7 bases in between. CDR3 size: 13 residues. The germline V gene has CDR1 MNHEY and CDR2 SVGEGT. CDR3 bases: TGTGCCAGCAGTTGGGATTTCTCCTACGAGCAGTACTTC. It translates to CASSWDFSYEQYF.

This clonotype was counted only a few times. J is TRBJ2-2 and V is TRBV2; 9 bases agree with TRBD2. CDR1 SNHLY and CDR2 FYNNEI come from the germline V gene. J lost 1 base, V lost 4 bases, and 4 bases had no gene match. This CDR3 comprises 16 residues. Here the CDR3 reads CASSAFSGGNTGELFF. The CDR3 region has the DNA TGTGCCAGCAGTGCATTTAGCGGGGGGAACACCGGGGAGCTGTTTTTT.

This clonotype has ten or more counts. CDR3 in DNA: TGTGCCAGTAGTATAGATCGGCCGACCTACGAGCAGTACTTC. It yields the protein CASSIDRPTYEQYF. This rearrangement joins TRBV19 to TRBJ2-7; D is undetermined. The CDR3 extends over 14 amino acids. Between the trimmed V and J ends, which lost 0 bases and 2 bases, there was a span of 8 bases. Germline CDR1 and CDR2: LNHDA and SQIVND (reference sequence).

This chain joins TRBV7-6 and TRBJ1-4, with D uncertain. The V end was cut by 8 bases, the J end by 1 base, with 8 bases between. CDR3 length: 13 residues. CDR1 SGHVS and CDR2 FNYEAQ come from the germline V gene. The CDR3 loop reads CASRPGTNEKLFF. The CDR3 DNA reads TGTGCCAGCCGGCCAGGAACTAATGAAAAACTGTTTTTT.